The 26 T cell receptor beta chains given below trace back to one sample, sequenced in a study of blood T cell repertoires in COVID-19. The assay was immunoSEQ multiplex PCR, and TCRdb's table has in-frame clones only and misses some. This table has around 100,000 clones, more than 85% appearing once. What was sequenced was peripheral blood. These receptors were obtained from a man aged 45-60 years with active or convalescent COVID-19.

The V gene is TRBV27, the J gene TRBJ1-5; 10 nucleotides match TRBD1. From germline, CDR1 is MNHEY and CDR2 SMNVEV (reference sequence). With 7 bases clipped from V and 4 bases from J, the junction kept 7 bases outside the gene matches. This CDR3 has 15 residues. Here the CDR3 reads CASKRQGANNQPQHF. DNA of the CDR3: TGTGCCAGCAAAAGACAGGGGGCCAATAATCAGCCCCAGCATTTT.

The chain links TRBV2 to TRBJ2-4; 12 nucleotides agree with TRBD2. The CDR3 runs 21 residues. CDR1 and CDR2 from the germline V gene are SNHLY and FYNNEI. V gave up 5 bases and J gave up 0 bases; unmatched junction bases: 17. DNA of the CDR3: TGTGCCAGCAGTCATCCTGGCAGGGGCCTAGCGGGGGGGCTAGCCAAAAACATTCAGTACTTC. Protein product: CASSHPGRGLAGGLAKNIQYF.

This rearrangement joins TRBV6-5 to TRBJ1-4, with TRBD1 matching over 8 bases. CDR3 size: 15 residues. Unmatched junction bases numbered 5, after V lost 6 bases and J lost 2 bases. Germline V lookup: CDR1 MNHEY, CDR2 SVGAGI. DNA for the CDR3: TGTGCCAGCAGAACAGGGGGGGGGACTAATGAAAAACTGTTTTTT. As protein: CASRTGGGTNEKLFF.

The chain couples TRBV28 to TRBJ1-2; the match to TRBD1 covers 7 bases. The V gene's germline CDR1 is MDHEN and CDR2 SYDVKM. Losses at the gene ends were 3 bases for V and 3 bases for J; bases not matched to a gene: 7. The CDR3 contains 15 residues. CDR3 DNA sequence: TGTGCCAGCAGTTTGACAGGGTTGGTAGACTATGGCTACACCTTC. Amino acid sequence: CASSLTGLVDYGYTF.

CDR3 protein: CASSFSTGPNYGYTF. Written as DNA, the CDR3 is TGTGCCAGCAGTTTCTCTACAGGCCCTAACTATGGCTACACCTTC. V usage is TRBV28 and J usage is TRBJ1-2, with D perhaps TRBD1 (5 bases). The length of the CDR3 is 15 residues. Trimming took 3 bases from V and 0 from J, leaving 11 bases between them. Germline assignment: CDR1 MDHEN and CDR2 SYDVKM.

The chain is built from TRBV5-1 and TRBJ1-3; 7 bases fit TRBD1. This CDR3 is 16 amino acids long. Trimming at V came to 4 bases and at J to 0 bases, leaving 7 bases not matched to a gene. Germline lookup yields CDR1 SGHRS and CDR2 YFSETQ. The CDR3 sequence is CASSPSGQISGNTIYF. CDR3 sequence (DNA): TGCGCCAGCAGCCCTTCGGGACAGATCTCTGGAAACACCATATATTTT.

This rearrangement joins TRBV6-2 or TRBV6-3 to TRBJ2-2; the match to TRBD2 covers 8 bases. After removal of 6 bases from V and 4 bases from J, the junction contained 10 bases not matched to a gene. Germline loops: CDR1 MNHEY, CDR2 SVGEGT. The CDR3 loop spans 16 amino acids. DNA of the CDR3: TGTGCCAGCAGCTCACCGGGACTAGGTTTCACCGGGGAGCTGTTTTTT. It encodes CASSSPGLGFTGELFF.

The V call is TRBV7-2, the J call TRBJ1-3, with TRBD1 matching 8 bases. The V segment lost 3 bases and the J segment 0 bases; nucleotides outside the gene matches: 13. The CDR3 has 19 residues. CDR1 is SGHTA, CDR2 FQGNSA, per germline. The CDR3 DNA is TGTGCCAGCAGCTTGAAAATGGTGGGACAGGCCAGCTCTGGAAACACCATATATTTT. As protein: CASSLKMVGQASSGNTIYF.

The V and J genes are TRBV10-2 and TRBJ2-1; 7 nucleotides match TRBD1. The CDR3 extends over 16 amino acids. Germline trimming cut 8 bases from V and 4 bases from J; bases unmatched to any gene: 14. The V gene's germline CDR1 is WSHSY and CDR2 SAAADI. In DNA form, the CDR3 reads TGCGCCAGCTCCTCCGGGACAGCAATACCATACAATGAGCAGTTCTTC. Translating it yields CASSSGTAIPYNEQFF.

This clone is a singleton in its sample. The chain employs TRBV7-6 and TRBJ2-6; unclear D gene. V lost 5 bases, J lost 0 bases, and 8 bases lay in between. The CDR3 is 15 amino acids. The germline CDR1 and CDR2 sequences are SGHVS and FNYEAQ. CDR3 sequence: CASSAGVSGANVLTF. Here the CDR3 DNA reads TGTGCCAGCAGCGCAGGCGTCTCTGGGGCCAACGTCCTGACTTTC.

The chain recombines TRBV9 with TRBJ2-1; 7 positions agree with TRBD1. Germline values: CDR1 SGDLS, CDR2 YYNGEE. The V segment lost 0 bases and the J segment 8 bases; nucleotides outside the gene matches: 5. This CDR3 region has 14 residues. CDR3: CASSVEYRGHEQFF. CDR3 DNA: TGTGCCAGCAGCGTAGAGTACAGGGGCCATGAGCAGTTCTTC.

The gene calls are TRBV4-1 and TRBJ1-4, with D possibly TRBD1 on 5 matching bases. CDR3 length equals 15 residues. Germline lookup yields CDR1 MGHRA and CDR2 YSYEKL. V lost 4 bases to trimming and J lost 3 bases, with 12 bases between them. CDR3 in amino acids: CASSLLTGANEKLFF. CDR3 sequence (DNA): TGCGCCAGCAGCCTACTGACGGGGGCTAATGAAAAACTGTTTTTT.

CDR3 coding DNA: TGTGCCAGCAGCTTACAAGGACTAGCCGGTGAGCAGTTCTTC. It specifies CASSLQGLAGEQFF. The chain links TRBV7-9 to TRBJ2-1; 8 nucleotides agree with TRBD2. There are 14 residues in the CDR3. Germline CDR1 SEHNR, CDR2 FQNEAQ (reference sequence). The V segment lost 2 bases and the J segment 9 bases; nucleotides outside the gene matches: 6.

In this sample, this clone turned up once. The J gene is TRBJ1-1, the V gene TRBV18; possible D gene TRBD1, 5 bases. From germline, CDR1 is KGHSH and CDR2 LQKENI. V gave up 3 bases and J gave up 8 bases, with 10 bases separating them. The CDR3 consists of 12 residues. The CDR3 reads CASSPSGPEAFF. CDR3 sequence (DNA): TGTGCCAGCTCACCCTCAGGGCCAGAAGCTTTCTTT. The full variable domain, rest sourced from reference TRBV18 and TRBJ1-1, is NAGVMQNPRHLVRRRGQEARLRCSPMKGHSHVYWYRQLPEEGLKFMVYLQKENIIDESGMPKERFSAEFPKEGPSILRIQQVVRGDSAAYFCASSPSGPEAFFGQGTRLTVV.

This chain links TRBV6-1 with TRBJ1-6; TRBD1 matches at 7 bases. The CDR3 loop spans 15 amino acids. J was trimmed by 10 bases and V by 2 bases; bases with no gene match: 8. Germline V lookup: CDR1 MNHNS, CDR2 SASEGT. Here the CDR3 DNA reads TGTGCCAGCAGTGAAAGCGGCCAGGGGGGATCACCCCTCCACTTT. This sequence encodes CASSESGQGGSPLHF.

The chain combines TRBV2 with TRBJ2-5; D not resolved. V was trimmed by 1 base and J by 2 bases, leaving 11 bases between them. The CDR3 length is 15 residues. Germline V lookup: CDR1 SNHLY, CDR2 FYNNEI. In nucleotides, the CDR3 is TGTGCCAGCAGTGAAGGGAACTATCAACAAGAGACCCAGTACTTC. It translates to CASSEGNYQQETQYF.

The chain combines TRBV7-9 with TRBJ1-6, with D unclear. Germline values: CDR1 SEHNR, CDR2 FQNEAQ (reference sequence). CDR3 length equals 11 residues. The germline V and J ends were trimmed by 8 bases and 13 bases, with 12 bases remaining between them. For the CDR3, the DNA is TGTGCCAGCTCACCCGAGTCCCCCCTCCACTTT. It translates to CASSPESPLHF.

The CDR3 here is CASSLAGIPNTEAFF. In DNA form, the CDR3 reads TGCGCCAGCAGCTTGGCCGGGATCCCGAACACTGAAGCTTTCTTT. This chain joins TRBV5-1 and TRBJ1-1, with D uncertain. The CDR3 totals 15 residues. Trimming pared 0 bases from V and 1 base from J, leaving 10 bases between. Germline loops: CDR1 SGHRS, CDR2 YFSETQ.

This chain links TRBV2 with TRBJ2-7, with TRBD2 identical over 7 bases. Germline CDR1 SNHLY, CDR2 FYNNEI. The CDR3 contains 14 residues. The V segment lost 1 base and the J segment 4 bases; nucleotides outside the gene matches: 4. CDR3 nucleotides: TGTGCCAGCAGTGAAGACAGCGGGGTTTACGAGCAGTACTTC. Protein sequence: CASSEDSGVYEQYF.

The CDR3 here is CASSSRQVGELFF. In nucleotides, the CDR3 is TGTGCCAGCAGCTCTAGACAGGTCGGGGAGCTGTTTTTT. This chain links TRBV7-2 with TRBJ2-2; weak D call: TRBD1 (6 bases). CDR1 SGHTA and CDR2 FQGNSA come from the germline V gene. There are 13 residues in the CDR3. Trimming removed 4 bases at V and 7 bases at J, with 10 bases between.

The CDR3: CASSIGSASTDTQYF. CDR3 in DNA: TGTGCCAGTAGTATTGGGTCAGCGAGCACAGATACGCAGTATTTT. V and J are TRBV19 and TRBJ2-3; D is ambiguous. The V gene's germline CDR1 is LNHDA and CDR2 SQIVND (reference sequence). V was pared by 3 bases and J by 0 bases, with 10 bases between. This CDR3 spans 15 amino acids.

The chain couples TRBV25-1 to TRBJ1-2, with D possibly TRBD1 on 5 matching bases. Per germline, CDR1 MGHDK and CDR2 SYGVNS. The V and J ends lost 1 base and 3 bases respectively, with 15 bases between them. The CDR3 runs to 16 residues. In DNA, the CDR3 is TGTGCCAGCAGTGAATCGACAGTGGAAGGATACTATGGCTACACCTTC. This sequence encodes CASSESTVEGYYGYTF.

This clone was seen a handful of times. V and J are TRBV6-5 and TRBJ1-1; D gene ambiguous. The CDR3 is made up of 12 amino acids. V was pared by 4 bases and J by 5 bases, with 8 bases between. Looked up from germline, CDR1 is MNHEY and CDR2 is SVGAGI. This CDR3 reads CASSSPGTEAFF. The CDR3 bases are TGTGCCAGCAGTTCCCCGGGGACTGAAGCTTTCTTT.

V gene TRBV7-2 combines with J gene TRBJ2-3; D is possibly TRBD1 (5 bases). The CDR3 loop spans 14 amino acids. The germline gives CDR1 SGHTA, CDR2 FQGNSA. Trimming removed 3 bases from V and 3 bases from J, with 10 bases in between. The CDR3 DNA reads TGTGCCAGCAGCTTTAAGTCAGGGACAGATACGCAGTATTTT. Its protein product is CASSFKSGTDTQYF.

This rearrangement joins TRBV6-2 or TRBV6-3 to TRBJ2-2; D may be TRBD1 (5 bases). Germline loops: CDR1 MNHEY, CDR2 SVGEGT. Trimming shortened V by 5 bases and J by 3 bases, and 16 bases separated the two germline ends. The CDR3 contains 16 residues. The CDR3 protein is CASSLRLGADTGELFF. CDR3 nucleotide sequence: TGTGCCAGCAGTCTTCGTTTAGGGGCGGACACCGGGGAGCTGTTTTTT.

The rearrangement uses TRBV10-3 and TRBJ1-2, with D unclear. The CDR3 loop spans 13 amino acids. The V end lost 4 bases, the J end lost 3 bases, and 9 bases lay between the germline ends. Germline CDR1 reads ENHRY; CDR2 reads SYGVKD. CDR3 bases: TGTGCCATCAGTGGTCGGGAGCACTATGGCTACACCTTC. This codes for CAISGREHYGYTF.